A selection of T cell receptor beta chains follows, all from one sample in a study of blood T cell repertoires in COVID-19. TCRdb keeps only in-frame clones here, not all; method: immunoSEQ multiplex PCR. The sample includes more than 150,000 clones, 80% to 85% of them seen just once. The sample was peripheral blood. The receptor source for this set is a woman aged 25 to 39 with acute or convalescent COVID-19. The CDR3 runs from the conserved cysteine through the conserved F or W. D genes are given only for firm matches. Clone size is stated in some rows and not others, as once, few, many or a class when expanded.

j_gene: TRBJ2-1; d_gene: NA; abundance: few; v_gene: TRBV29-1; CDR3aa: CSDRAGSSYNEQFF; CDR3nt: TGCAGCGACAGAGCCGGGAGCTCCTACAATGAGCAGTTCTTC
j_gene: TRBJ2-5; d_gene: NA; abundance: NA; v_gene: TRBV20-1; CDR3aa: CSAYREETQYF; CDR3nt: TGCAGTGCTTACAGGGAGGAGACCCAGTACTTC
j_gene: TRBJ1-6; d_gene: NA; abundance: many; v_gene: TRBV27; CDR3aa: CASSFTGDNSPLHF; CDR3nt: TGTGCCAGCAGTTTTACAGGAGATAATTCACCCCTCCACTTT
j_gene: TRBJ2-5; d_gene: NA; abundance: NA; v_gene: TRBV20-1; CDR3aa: CSTGYQETQYF; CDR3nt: TGCAGTACCGGGTACCAAGAGACCCAGTACTTC
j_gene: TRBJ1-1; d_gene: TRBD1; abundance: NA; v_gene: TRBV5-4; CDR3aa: CATAWGTGNTEAFF; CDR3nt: TGTGCCACCGCATGGGGGACAGGGAACACTGAAGCTTTCTTT
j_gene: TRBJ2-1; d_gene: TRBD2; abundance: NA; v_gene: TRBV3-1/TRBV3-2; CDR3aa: CASSQRGGKGKHNEQFF; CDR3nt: TGTGCCAGCAGCCAACGGGGGGGGAAGGGGAAACACAATGAGCAGTTCTTC
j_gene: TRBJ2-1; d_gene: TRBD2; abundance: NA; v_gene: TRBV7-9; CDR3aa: CASSRTSGLYNEQFF; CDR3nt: TGTGCCAGCTCGAGGACTAGCGGGCTCTACAATGAGCAGTTCTTC
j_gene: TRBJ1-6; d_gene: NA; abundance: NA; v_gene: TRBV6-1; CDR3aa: CASSEGGKGDNSPLHF; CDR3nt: TGTGCCAGCAGTGAAGGGGGTAAGGGGGATAATTCACCCCTCCACTTT
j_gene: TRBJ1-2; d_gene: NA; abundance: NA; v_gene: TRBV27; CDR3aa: CASSLTPNYGYTF; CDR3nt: TGTGCCAGCAGTTTGACTCCTAACTATGGCTACACCTTC
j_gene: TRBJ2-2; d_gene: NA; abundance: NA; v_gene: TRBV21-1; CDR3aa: CASTRKGKGSSNTGELFF; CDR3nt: TGTGCCAGCACCAGGAAGGGGAAGGGCTCTTCGAACACCGGGGAGCTGTTTTTT
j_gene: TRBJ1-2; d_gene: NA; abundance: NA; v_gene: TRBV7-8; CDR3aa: CASSDGQRGYTF; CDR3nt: TGTGCCAGCAGCGACGGACAGAGGGGCTACACCTTC
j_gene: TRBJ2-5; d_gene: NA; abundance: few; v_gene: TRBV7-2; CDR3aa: CASSLVSIQETQYF; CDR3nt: TGTGCCAGCAGCTTAGTGTCAATCCAAGAGACCCAGTACTTC
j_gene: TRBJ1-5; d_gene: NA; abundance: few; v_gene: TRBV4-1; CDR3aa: CASSQVRSNQPQHF; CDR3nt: TGCGCCAGCAGCCAAGTTAGAAGCAATCAGCCCCAGCATTTT
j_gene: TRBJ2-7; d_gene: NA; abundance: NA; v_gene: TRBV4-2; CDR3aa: CASSQEALQGIRQYF; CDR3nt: TGTGCCAGCAGCCAAGAGGCGCTACAGGGTATTCGGCAGTACTTC
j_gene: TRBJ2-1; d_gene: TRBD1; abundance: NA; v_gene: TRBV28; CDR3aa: CASLGQAYNEQFF; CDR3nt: TGTGCCAGCCTGGGACAGGCCTACAATGAGCAGTTCTTC
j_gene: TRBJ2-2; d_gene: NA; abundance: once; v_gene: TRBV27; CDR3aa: CASSLTMAGTNTGELFF; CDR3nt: TGTGCCAGCAGTTTAACCATGGCAGGGACGAACACCGGGGAGCTGTTTTTT
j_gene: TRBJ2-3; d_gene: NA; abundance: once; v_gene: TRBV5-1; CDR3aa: CASSFQGKVTDTQYF; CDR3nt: TGCGCCAGCAGCTTTCAGGGAAAGGTGACAGATACGCAGTATTTT
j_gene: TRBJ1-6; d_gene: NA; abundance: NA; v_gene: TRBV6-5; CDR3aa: CASHTGTLYNSPLHF; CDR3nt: TGTGCCAGTCACACCGGGACACTTTATAATTCACCCCTCCACTTT
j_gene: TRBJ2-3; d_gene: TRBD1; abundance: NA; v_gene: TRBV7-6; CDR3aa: CASSAGQGSTDTQYF; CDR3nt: TGTGCCAGCAGTGCCGGACAGGGTAGCACAGATACGCAGTATTTT
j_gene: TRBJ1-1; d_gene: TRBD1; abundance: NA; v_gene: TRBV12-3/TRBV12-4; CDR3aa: CASRGDRNTEAFF; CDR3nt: TGTGCCAGCAGGGGGGACAGGAACACTGAAGCTTTCTTT
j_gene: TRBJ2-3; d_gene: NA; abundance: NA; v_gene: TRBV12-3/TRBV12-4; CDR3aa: CASTYRGTDTQYF; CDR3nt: TGTGCCAGCACGTATAGGGGAACAGATACGCAGTATTTT
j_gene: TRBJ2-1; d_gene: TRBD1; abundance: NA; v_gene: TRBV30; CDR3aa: CAWSHGTGGNEQFF; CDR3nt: TGTGCCTGGAGCCACGGGACAGGTGGCAATGAGCAGTTCTTC
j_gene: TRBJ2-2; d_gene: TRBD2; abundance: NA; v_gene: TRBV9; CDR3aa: CASSERGGGNTGELFF; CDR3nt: TGTGCCAGCAGCGAGCGGGGGGGCGGCAACACCGGGGAGCTGTTTTTT
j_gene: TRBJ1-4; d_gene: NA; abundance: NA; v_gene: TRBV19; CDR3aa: CASSTSGQGNEKLFF; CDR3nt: TGTGCCAGTAGTACTTCAGGTCAAGGAAATGAAAAACTGTTTTTT
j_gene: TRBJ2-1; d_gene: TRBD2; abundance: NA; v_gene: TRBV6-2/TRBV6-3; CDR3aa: CAGSYSRKREDSNEQFF; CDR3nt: TGTGCCGGCAGTTACTCGAGAAAGCGGGAGGACTCAAATGAGCAGTTCTTC
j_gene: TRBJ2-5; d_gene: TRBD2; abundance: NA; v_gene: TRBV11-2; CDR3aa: CATRTSGIRETQYF; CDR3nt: TGTGCCACTAGGACTAGCGGGATCCGGGAGACCCAGTACTTC
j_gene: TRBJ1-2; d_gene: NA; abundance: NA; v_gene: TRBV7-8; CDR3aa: CASSPSREAGGYTF; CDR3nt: TGTGCCAGCAGCCCCAGCAGGGAAGCGGGTGGCTACACCTTC
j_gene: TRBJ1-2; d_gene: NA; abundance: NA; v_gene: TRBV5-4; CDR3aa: CASSSPDKNYGYTF; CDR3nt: TGTGCCAGCAGCTCCCCGGACAAAAACTATGGCTACACCTTC
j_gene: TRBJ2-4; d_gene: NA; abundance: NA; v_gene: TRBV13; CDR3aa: CASSSFDRLAKNIQYF; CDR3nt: TGTGCCAGCAGCTCCTTCGACAGACTAGCCAAAAACATTCAGTACTTC
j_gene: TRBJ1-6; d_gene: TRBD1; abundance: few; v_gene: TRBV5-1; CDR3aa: CASSSSGTGGFTLHF; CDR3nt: TGCGCCAGCAGCTCCTCCGGGACAGGGGGCTTCACCCTCCACTTT
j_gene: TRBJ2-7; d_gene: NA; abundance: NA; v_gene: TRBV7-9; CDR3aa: CASSFSIYEQYF; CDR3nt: TGTGCCAGCAGCTTCAGTATCTACGAGCAGTACTTC
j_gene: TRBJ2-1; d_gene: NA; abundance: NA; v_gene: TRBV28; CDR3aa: CASSSQGFEQFF; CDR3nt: TGTGCCAGCAGTAGTCAGGGGTTTGAGCAGTTCTTC
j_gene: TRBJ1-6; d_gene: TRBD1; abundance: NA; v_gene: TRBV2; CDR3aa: CASSWDRGLQSSYNSPLHF; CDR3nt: TGTGCCAGCAGCTGGGACAGGGGCCTCCAGAGCTCCTATAATTCACCCCTCCACTTT
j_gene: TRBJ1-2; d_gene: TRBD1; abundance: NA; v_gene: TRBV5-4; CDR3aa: CASRIQGRYGYTF; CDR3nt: TGTGCCAGCAGGATACAGGGGCGGTATGGCTACACCTTC
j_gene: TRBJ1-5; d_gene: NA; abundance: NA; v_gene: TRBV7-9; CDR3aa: CASTSGAGGNQPQHF; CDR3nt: TGTGCCAGCACCTCAGGGGCTGGGGGCAATCAGCCCCAGCATTTT
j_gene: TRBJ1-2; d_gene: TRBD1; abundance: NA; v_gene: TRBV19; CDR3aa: CASSYGGQGYGYTF; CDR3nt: TGTGCCAGTAGTTACGGAGGACAGGGGTACGGCTACACCTTC
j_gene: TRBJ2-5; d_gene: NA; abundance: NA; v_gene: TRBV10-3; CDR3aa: CAISENSQETQYF; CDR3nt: TGTGCCATCAGTGAAAACTCGCAAGAGACCCAGTACTTC
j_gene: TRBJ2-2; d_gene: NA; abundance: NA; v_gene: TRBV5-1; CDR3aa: CASSPGDNTGELFF; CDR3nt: TGCGCCAGCAGCCCCGGGGATAACACCGGGGAGCTGTTTTTT
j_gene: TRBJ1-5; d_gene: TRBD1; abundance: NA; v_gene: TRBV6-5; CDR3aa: CASSYSTGVHQPQHF; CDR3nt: TGTGCCAGCAGTTACTCGACAGGGGTTCATCAGCCCCAGCATTTT
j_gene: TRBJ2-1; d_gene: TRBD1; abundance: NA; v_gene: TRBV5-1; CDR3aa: CASSPKTGLQYNEQFF; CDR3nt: TGCGCCAGCAGCCCAAAGACAGGGCTTCAATACAATGAGCAGTTCTTC
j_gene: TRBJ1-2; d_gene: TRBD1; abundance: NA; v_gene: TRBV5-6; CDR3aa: CASSRTGVSNYGYTF; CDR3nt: TGTGCCAGCAGCCGTACAGGGGTCTCGAACTATGGCTACACCTTC
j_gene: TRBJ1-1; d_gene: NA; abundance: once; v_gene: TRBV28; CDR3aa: CASSFFIRAGANTEAFF; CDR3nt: TGTGCCAGCAGTTTTTTTATTCGGGCGGGGGCGAACACTGAAGCTTTCTTT
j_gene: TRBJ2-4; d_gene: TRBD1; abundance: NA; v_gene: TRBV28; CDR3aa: CASKGQGRYKNIQYF; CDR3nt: TGTGCCAGCAAAGGACAGGGAAGGTACAAAAACATTCAGTACTTC
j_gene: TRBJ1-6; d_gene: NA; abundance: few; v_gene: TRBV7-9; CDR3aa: CASSLEQGNSPLHF; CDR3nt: TGTGCCAGCAGCTTAGAACAGGGTAATTCACCCCTCCACTTT
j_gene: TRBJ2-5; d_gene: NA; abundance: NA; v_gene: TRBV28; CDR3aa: CASSLPSFRGETQYF; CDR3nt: TGTGCCAGCAGTTTACCCAGTTTCAGGGGTGAGACCCAGTACTTC
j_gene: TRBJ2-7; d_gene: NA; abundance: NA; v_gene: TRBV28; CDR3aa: CASSFPGPGAYEQYF; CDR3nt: TGTGCCAGCAGTTTTCCGGGTCCAGGGGCCTACGAGCAGTACTTC
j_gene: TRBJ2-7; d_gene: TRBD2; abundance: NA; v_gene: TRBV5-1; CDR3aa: CASSLKRGSEQYF; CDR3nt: TGCGCCAGCAGCTTGAAGCGGGGGAGTGAGCAGTACTTC
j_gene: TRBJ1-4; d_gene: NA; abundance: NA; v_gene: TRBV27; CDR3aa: CASSLYVSGEKLFF; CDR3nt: TGTGCCAGCAGTTTATACGTCTCAGGGGAAAAACTGTTTTTT
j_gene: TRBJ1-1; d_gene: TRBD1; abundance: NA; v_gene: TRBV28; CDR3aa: CASSPNRGLGTEAFF; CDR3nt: TGTGCCAGCAGTCCGAACAGGGGTTTGGGGACTGAAGCTTTCTTT
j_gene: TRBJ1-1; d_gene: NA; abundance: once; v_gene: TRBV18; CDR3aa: CASSPAIRTEAFF; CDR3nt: TGTGCCAGCTCTCCGGCCATCAGGACTGAAGCTTTCTTT
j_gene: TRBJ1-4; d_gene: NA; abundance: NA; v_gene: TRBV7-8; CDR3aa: CASSIQGIRATNEKLFF; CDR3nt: TGTGCCAGCAGCATACAGGGTATTAGGGCAACTAATGAAAAACTGTTTTTT
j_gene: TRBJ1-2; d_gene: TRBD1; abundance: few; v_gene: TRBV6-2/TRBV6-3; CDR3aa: CASSLPGQKKLYGYTF; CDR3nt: TGTGCCAGCAGCCTGCCGGGACAGAAAAAGCTCTATGGCTACACCTTC
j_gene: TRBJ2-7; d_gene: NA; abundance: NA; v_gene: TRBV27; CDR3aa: CASSVTGLHEQYF; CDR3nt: TGTGCCAGCAGTGTCACAGGGCTCCACGAGCAGTACTTC
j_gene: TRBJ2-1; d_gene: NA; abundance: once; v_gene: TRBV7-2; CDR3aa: CASSLELGEQFF; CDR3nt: TGTGCCAGCAGCTTAGAGCTCGGTGAGCAGTTCTTC
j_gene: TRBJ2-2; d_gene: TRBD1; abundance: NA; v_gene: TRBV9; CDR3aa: CASSAGTGGYTGELFF; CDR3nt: TGTGCCAGCAGCGCAGGGACAGGGGGCTACACCGGGGAGCTGTTTTTT
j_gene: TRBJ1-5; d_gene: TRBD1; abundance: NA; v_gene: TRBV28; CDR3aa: CASSLEGAHQPQHF; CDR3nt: TGTGCCAGCAGTTTGGAGGGGGCCCATCAGCCCCAGCATTTT
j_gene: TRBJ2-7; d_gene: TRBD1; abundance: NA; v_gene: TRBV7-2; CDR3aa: CASSLSTGGYEQYF; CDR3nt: TGTGCCAGCAGCTTAAGTACAGGGGGGTACGAGCAGTACTTC